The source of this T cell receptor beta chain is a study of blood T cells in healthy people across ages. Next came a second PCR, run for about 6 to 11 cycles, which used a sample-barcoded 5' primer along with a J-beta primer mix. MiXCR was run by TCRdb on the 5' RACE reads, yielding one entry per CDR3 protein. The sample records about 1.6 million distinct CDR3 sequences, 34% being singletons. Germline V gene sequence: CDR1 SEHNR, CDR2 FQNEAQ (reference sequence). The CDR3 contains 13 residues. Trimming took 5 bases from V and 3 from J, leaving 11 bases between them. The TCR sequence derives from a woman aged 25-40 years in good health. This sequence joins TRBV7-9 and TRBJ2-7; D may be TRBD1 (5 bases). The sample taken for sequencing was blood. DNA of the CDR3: TGTGCCAGCAGCGGGGCCCCAAACTACGAGCAGTACTTC. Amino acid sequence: CASSGAPNYEQYF. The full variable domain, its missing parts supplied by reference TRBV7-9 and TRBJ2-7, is DTGVSQNPRHKITKRGQNVTFRCDPISEHNRLYWYRQTLGQGPEFLTYFQNEAQLEKSRLLSDRFSAERPKGSFSTLEIQRTEQGDSAMYLCASSGAPNYEQYFGPGTRLTVT.